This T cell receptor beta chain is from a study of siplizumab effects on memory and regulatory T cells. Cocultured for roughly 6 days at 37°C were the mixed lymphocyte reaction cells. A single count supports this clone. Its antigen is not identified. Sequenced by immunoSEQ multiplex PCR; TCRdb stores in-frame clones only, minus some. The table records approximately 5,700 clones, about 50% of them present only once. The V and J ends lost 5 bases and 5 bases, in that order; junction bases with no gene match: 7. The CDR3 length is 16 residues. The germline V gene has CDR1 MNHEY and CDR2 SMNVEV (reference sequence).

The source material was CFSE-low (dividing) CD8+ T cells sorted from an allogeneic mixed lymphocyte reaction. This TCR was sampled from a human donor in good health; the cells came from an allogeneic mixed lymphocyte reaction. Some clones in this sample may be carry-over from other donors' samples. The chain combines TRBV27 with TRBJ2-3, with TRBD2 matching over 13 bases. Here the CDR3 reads CASSLGTSGALDTQYF. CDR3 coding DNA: TGTGCCAGCAGTCTCGGGACTAGCGGGGCCCTAGATACGCAGTATTTT.